This T cell receptor beta chain was captured by sequencing in a study of graft-versus-host responses after intestinal transplantation. The table came from immunoSEQ multiplex PCR; TCRdb's copy has only in-frame clones and leaves some out. The data hold under 100,000 clones, with 94% observed a single time. Germline V gives CDR1 MNHEY, CDR2 SVGAGI. V dropped 5 bases and J dropped 3 bases, with 11 bases sitting between them. This CDR3 is 15 amino acids long. Details on this clone: Its target is not known.

The sequenced sample was unstimulated CD4+ T cells sorted from spleen or lymph node cells, obtained before transplant. The sequence came from a human donor who was the organ donor for an intestinal transplant. This chain uses TRBV6-5 with TRBJ1-6, with no clear D. The CDR3 protein is CASSVSGSYNSPLHF. The CDR3 DNA reads as TGTGCCAGCAGTGTAAGCGGGAGCTATAATTCACCCCTCCACTTT.